This T cell receptor beta chain derives from a study of Ad26.COV2.S vaccination and SARS-CoV-2 variants. Treatment: some 20 received Ad26.COV2.S at low or high dose, single or two shots; roughly 5 received placebo; per-sample allocation not given. Sampling was performed 63 days after the first vaccine or placebo injection. Germline CDR1 and CDR2: MNHNY and SVGAGI (reference sequence). Trimming took 1 base from V and 3 from J, leaving 7 bases between them. This CDR3 comprises 13 residues. On this clone itself: Its cognate antigen is unknown.

Here immunoSEQ multiplex PCR was the method, and the copy in TCRdb shows in-frame clones only, minus some. The sample has some 390,000 clones; around nine tenths are singletons. Findings and caveats of the study: Considerable breadth of spike-specific CD8+ and CD4+ T cell responses has reportedly been documented following vaccination.

The sequences come from peripheral blood, collected in a trial of Ad26.COV2.S vaccine versus placebo. The clonotype was recovered from a person aged 18-60 years who received the Ad26.COV2.S COVID-19 vaccine or a placebo. The rearrangement joins TRBV6-6 to TRBJ2-7; D not certain. CDR3 region: CASSYYTGYEQYF. CDR3 bases: TGTGCCAGCAGTTACTACACGGGCTACGAGCAGTACTTC.